This T cell receptor beta chain originates from a study of blood T cell repertoires in COVID-19 (dated by TCRdb to the early 2020s). About the full investigation: The collaborator samples originated in the United States, Italy and Spain and spanned the acute and convalescent phases of COVID-19. The material from the prospective study consisted of cDNA or gDNA derived from T cells, B-cell-depleted T cells, or PBMCs. The dataset comprised deeply sampled blood TCRbeta repertoires from subjects exposed to, actively infected with, or recovered from COVID-19. The repertoires were made available in a free public database intended to serve as a resource for research on the immune response to SARS-CoV-2. The samples were drawn from two sources: the first 160 participants of the ongoing ImmuneRACE study, and 1,200 or so subjects contributed by 6 global collaborators. A de-identified subject ID, COVID-19 status, age in years and sex were almost always included in the sample metadata. Where HLA class I and class II types were available, the types were taken from metadata supplied by the sample provider, not from assay-based typing. Summary of the overall study and its limitations: Clinical and demographic metadata were provided uncurated, with the amount varying by source and participant.

Taken from the germline V gene, the CDR1 and CDR2 loops are SQVTM and ANQGSEA. Trimming takes 0 bases from V and 4 bases from J, and the germline ends sit 15 bases apart. From the cysteine up to the phenylalanine, the CDR3 has a length of 15 residues. The only DNA kept is the CDR3, 45 bases in frame from the first base. Whole blood was collected in K2EDTA tubes by collaborating institutions according to the institutions' own protocols. For TCRbeta analysis, collaborator samples were shipped as frozen whole blood, as isolated PBMCs, or as DNA extracted from either sample type. The immunoSEQ Assay, a bias-controlled multiplex PCR, was used to amplify TCRbeta CDR3 regions from genomic DNA. The paper's processing steps were these. The number of nucleated cells in each sample was estimated from the amplification of reference gene primers within the assay. To quantify the absolute abundance of each unique TCRbeta CDR3 rearrangement, sequence reads were collapsed and filtered. For each sample, productive Simpson clonality was calculated by taking the square root of Simpson's diversity index across productive rearrangements. TCRdb holds this immuneACCESS table with in-frame rearrangements only. Some clones are missing; in checked studies, unresolved V genes explain under half, and the rest has no known cause. That table furnishes V, J and clone size, whereas the DNA furnished D and trimming. Across this sample there are 180,000 or so clones, with 75% to 90% seen only once. Roughly 6.7% of the sample is in the top ten clones.

Concerning this clone itself: What this receptor recognizes is not known. Base-call qualities are not available, and no considerably larger clone is one nucleotide away.

The chain links TRBV29-1 with TRBJ1-2; TRBD1 is possibly the D segment (6 matching bases). The source material was peripheral blood. The TCR comes from a man aged 35-49 years with acute or convalescent COVID-19. For the CDR3, the sequence is CSVEDEGGVGYGYTF. Read as DNA, the sequence is TGCAGCGTTGAAGATGAGGGGGGGGTAGGCTATGGCTACACCTTC.